This passage covers 27 T cell receptor beta chains from one sample sequenced in a study of blood T cell repertoires in COVID-19. Produced via immunoSEQ multiplex PCR; TCRdb's table is partial and in-frame only. This table has around 80,000 clones, over 70% appearing once. Sequencing was done on a sample of peripheral blood. The receptors come from a man aged 80 or over with acute or convalescent COVID-19.

The V gene is TRBV27, the J gene TRBJ1-2, with TRBD1 matching 7 bases. The length of the CDR3 is 15 residues. V lost 8 bases, J lost 2 bases, and 11 bases stayed unmatched. Germline CDR1 reads MNHEY; CDR2 reads SMNVEV (reference sequence). The CDR3 sequence is CASQRTTQGNYGYTF. In DNA, the CDR3 is TGTGCCAGCCAGCGGACCACACAGGGGAACTATGGCTACACCTTC.

Sample share makes this clone medium-sized. The V gene is TRBV9, the J gene TRBJ2-5; 10 nucleotides line up with TRBD2. Germline V gene sequence: CDR1 SGDLS, CDR2 YYNGEE. This CDR3 has 16 residues. Germline trimming cut 4 bases from V and 6 bases from J; bases unmatched to any gene: 12. CDR3: CASSSLERGGGKTQYF. The DNA for the CDR3 is TGTGCCAGCAGCTCCCTCGAGCGGGGGGGCGGCAAGACCCAGTACTTC.

V usage is TRBV18 and J usage is TRBJ2-7, with D possibly TRBD2 on 5 matching bases. Germline CDR1 KGHSH, CDR2 LQKENI. V lost 3 bases, J lost 5 bases, and 11 bases lay in between. This CDR3 has 13 amino acids. CDR3 sequence (DNA): TGTGCCAGCTCACCCCGTTCCGGGGACGAGCAGTACTTC. Amino acid sequence: CASSPRSGDEQYF.

This rearrangement joins TRBV10-2 to TRBJ2-2; weak D call: TRBD1 (5 bases). The CDR3 contains 14 residues. Trimming pared 0 bases from V and 8 bases from J, leaving 10 bases between. Germline V gives CDR1 WSHSY, CDR2 SAAADI. The CDR3 here is CASSESGQQGELFF. In nucleotides, the CDR3 is TGCGCCAGCAGTGAGTCGGGGCAACAAGGGGAGCTGTTTTTT.

The chain employs TRBV7-2 and TRBJ1-5; D gene uncertain. The CDR3 totals 13 residues. V was cut by 5 bases and J by 4 bases, with 9 bases left in between. CDR1 and CDR2 from the germline V gene are SGHTA and FQGNSA. CDR3 region: CASSPHANQPQHF. The CDR3 DNA follows: TGTGCCAGCAGCCCACATGCAAATCAGCCCCAGCATTTT.

In this sample, this clone turned up a few times. V usage is TRBV5-6 and J usage is TRBJ2-7; D perhaps matches TRBD2 (6 bases). Germline V lookup: CDR1 SGHDT, CDR2 YYEEEE. V gave up 4 bases and J gave up 4 bases, with 9 bases separating them. This CDR3 comprises 12 residues. The CDR3 DNA reads as TGTGCCAGCAGCCCCGGGAGTTACGAGCAGTACTTC. This gives the protein CASSPGSYEQYF.

This chain links TRBV6-5 with TRBJ2-7, with 7 positions matching TRBD1. The ends lost 6 bases at V and 0 bases at J; junction bases unmatched: 8. The CDR3 is 15 amino acids. Germline CDR1 and CDR2: MNHEY and SVGAGI. This CDR3 reads CASRGTGQSSYEQYF. DNA for the CDR3: TGTGCCAGCAGGGGCACGGGACAGAGCTCCTACGAGCAGTACTTC.

This clone was seen a single time. The chain joins TRBV29-1 to TRBJ1-2; no firm D call. The CDR3 runs to 11 residues. Trimming took off 4 bases at V and 2 bases at J, with 5 bases between the two ends. The germline gives CDR1 SQVTM, CDR2 ANQGSEA. The CDR3 loop is CSVAGNYGYTF. The CDR3 DNA follows: TGCAGCGTTGCAGGAAACTATGGCTACACCTTC. Full variable domain (missing parts from reference TRBV29-1 and TRBJ1-2): SAVISQKPSRDICQRGTSLTIQCQVDSQVTMMFWYRQQPGQSLTLIATANQGSEATYESGFVIDKFPISRPNLTFSTLTVSNMSPEDSSIYLCSVAGNYGYTFGSGTRLTVV.

The chain employs TRBV6-5 and TRBJ2-7; 7 nucleotides agree with TRBD2. The CDR3 is made up of 15 amino acids. Per germline, CDR1 MNHEY and CDR2 SVGAGI. The V gene end was trimmed by 10 bases and the J gene end by 1 base; junction bases not matched to a gene: 13. The DNA for the CDR3 is TGTGCCACCCACGAGGCCCAGCGGGGATCCTACGAGCAGTACTTC. Translation: CATHEAQRGSYEQYF.

The V call is TRBV11-2, the J call TRBJ2-7; 10 nucleotides align to TRBD1. The CDR3 is made up of 15 amino acids. Germline V lookup: CDR1 SGHAT, CDR2 FQNNGV. The V and J ends lost 4 bases and 6 bases, in that order; junction bases with no gene match: 9. Here the CDR3 DNA reads TGTGCCAGCAGCTCTGGGACAGGGGTAGCTGCCGAGCAGTACTTC. Amino acids: CASSSGTGVAAEQYF.

The chain couples TRBV19 to TRBJ2-5, with 7 bases aligning to TRBD1. The CDR3 covers 14 residues. V was clipped by 5 bases and J by 4 bases; unmatched bases: 7. Germline V gene data show CDR1 as LNHDA and CDR2 as SQIVND (reference sequence). The CDR3 sequence: CASSVYRGGETQYF. CDR3 nucleotide sequence: TGTGCCAGTAGTGTTTACAGGGGTGGAGAGACCCAGTACTTC.

In this sample, this clone turned up a few times. The chain uses TRBV5-8 and TRBJ1-2, with 9 bases identical to TRBD1. The CDR3 length is 12 residues. With V trimmed by 4 bases and J by 7 bases, 2 bases remained unmatched. The germline V gene has CDR1 SGHTS and CDR2 YDEGEE. This CDR3 reads CASSGDRVGYTF. The CDR3 DNA is TGTGCCAGCAGCGGGGACAGGGTTGGCTACACCTTC. The whole variable domain, remainder taken from reference TRBV5-8 and TRBJ1-2, is EAGVTQSPTHLIKTRGQQATLRCSPISGHTSVYWYQQALGLGLQFLLWYDEGEERNRGNFPPRFSGRQFPNYSSELNVNALELEDSALYLCASSGDRVGYTFGSGTRLTVV.

The chain uses TRBV10-1 and TRBJ1-4; no clear D gene. Trimming left V 6 bases short and J 7 bases short, with 12 bases between. The CDR3 covers 13 residues. Germline CDR1 is WNHNN and CDR2 is SYGVQD (reference sequence). The DNA for the CDR3 is TGCGCCAGCAGCCCCCGGGAGGGTGAAAAACTGTTTTTT. It specifies CASSPREGEKLFF.

The gene calls are TRBV30 and TRBJ2-7, with 8 bases that match TRBD2. This CDR3 comprises 16 residues. The V segment lost 4 bases and the J segment 1 base; nucleotides outside the gene matches: 12. Germline loops: CDR1 GTSNPN, CDR2 SVGIG (reference sequence). CDR3 bases: TGTGCCTGGACAGGTATGCTAGCGGGTCGATCCTACGAGCAGTACTTC. Translation gives CAWTGMLAGRSYEQYF.

This chain joins TRBV14 and TRBJ1-4, with 9 bases identical to TRBD1. The V gene's germline CDR1 is SGHDN and CDR2 FVKESK. The CDR3 is 17 amino acids. V lost 3 bases and J lost 8; bases outside the gene matches: 13. The CDR3 loop is CASSHPKTDRGSEKLFF. The DNA for the CDR3 is TGTGCCAGCAGCCACCCCAAGACGGACAGGGGTAGCGAAAAACTGTTTTTT. Complete variable domain (other parts from reference TRBV14 and TRBJ1-4): EAGVTQFPSHSVIEKGQTVTLRCDPISGHDNLYWYRRVMGKEIKFLLHFVKESKQDESGMPNNRFLAERTGGTYSTLKVQPAELEDSGVYFCASSHPKTDRGSEKLFFGSGTQLSVL.

This clone was recorded a few times. CDR3 amino acids: CASSLDPGRTTEAFF. The CDR3 coding sequence is TGTGCCAGCAGCTTGGATCCAGGGAGGACAACTGAAGCTTTCTTT. This chain connects TRBV5-6 to TRBJ1-1, with D possibly TRBD1 on 5 matching bases. The CDR3 is made up of 15 amino acids. V was pared by 0 bases and J by 5 bases, with 14 bases between. Germline V gene data show CDR1 as SGHDT and CDR2 as YYEEEE.

The gene calls are TRBV20-1 and TRBJ1-1; D perhaps matches TRBD1 (6 bases). The germline CDR1 and CDR2 sequences are DFQATT and SNEGSKA (reference sequence). The CDR3 spans 11 residues. V was shortened by 6 bases and J by 5 bases, with 10 bases between the two germline ends. The CDR3 reads CSAEGGTEAFF. The DNA for the CDR3 is TGCAGTGCCGAGGGGGGGACTGAAGCTTTCTTT.

J is TRBJ1-1 and V is TRBV14; unclear D gene. Germline V CDR1 and CDR2: SGHDN, FVKESK. Trimming cost V 0 bases and J 5 bases, with 7 bases left between them. This CDR3 comprises 13 residues. The CDR3 region has the DNA TGTGCCAGCAGCCAAGATCTATCTACTGAAGCTTTCTTT. Amino acids: CASSQDLSTEAFF.

The chain couples TRBV19 to TRBJ1-3; D not certain. Germline CDR1 and CDR2: LNHDA and SQIVND (reference sequence). CDR3 length: 17 residues. Between the trimmed V and J ends, which lost 3 bases and 0 bases, there was a span of 15 bases. CDR3 DNA sequence: TGTGCCAGTAGTATTACTGGTTCCGGGGTCTCTGGAAACACCATATATTTT. This gives the protein CASSITGSGVSGNTIYF.

The chain joins TRBV18 to TRBJ1-4; TRBD1 matches 8 bases. The CDR3 consists of 15 residues. With V trimmed by 2 bases and J by 7 bases, 6 bases remained unmatched. Germline CDR1 is KGHSH and CDR2 is LQKENI. The CDR3: CASSPGQGTREKLFF. CDR3 sequence (DNA): TGTGCCAGCTCACCAGGACAGGGTACCCGTGAAAAACTGTTTTTT.

This clone has just a few counts. The chain employs TRBV6-1 and TRBJ1-6, with 9 nucleotides matching TRBD1. This CDR3 contains 15 residues. Germline CDR1 reads MNHNS; CDR2 reads SASEGT. Trimming at V came to 2 bases and at J to 10 bases, leaving 6 bases not matched to a gene. Here the CDR3 reads CASSELGTGKSPLHF. In DNA, the CDR3 is TGTGCCAGCAGTGAACTGGGGACAGGGAAATCACCCCTCCACTTT.

This chain uses TRBV19 with TRBJ2-5, with a weak D call TRBD2 (6 bases). This CDR3 spans 16 amino acids. V dropped 5 bases and J dropped 1 base, with 17 bases sitting between them. Germline CDR1 and CDR2: LNHDA and SQIVND (reference sequence). The CDR3 DNA is TGTGCCAGTAGTCCCGACCGAAGCGGGTCCCAAGAGACCCAGTACTTC. Residues: CASSPDRSGSQETQYF.

The chain uses TRBV10-3 and TRBJ2-1; 9 positions agree with TRBD1. V was pared by 8 bases and J by 6 bases, with 8 bases of the junction left unmatched. Per the germline V gene, CDR1 is ENHRY and CDR2 is SYGVKD. The CDR3 is 14 residues long. The CDR3, as DNA: TGTGCCATCCAGGGTGGGACAGGGACCAATGAGCAGTTCTTC. Its translation is CAIQGGTGTNEQFF.

This sequence joins TRBV11-2 and TRBJ1-1, with a tentative D call TRBD1 (5 bases). In germline, CDR1 is SGHAT, CDR2 FQNNGV. V lost 1 base and J lost 0, with 6 bases in between. The CDR3 is made up of 14 amino acids. As DNA, the CDR3 is TGTGCCAGCAGCTTAGCAGGGCTGAACACTGAAGCTTTCTTT. This encodes CASSLAGLNTEAFF. Filled out from reference TRBV11-2 and TRBJ1-1, the complete variable domain reads EAGVAQSPRYKIIEKRQSVAFWCNPISGHATLYWYQQILGQGPKLLIQFQNNGVVDDSQLPKDRFSAERLKGVDSTLKIQPAKLEDSAVYLCASSLAGLNTEAFFGQGTRLTVV.

Only one count was recorded for this clone. The chain carries TRBV18 and TRBJ1-4; 8 bases align to TRBD1. In germline, CDR1 is KGHSH, CDR2 LQKENI. Trimming cost V 3 bases and J 3 bases; bases outside gene matches: 12. CDR3 length: 18 amino acids. CDR3: CASSPMGPGQEPNEKLFF. DNA for the CDR3: TGTGCCAGCTCACCGATGGGTCCGGGACAGGAGCCTAATGAAAAACTGTTTTTT.

This clone showed up just a few times. This chain links TRBV15 with TRBJ1-2; D gene uncertain. The CDR3 totals 13 residues. Deletions cut 5 bases from V and 3 bases from J, with 10 bases between. Per germline, CDR1 LNHNV and CDR2 YYDKDF (reference sequence). Written as DNA, the CDR3 is TGTGCCACCAGCGCGACGAGGGACTATGGCTACACCTTC. It encodes CATSATRDYGYTF.

This chain joins TRBV30 and TRBJ2-1; 9 bases agree with TRBD2. V shed 1 base, J shed 10 bases, and the junction held 11 bases outside the gene matches. This CDR3 comprises 15 residues. Germline lookup yields CDR1 GTSNPN and CDR2 SVGIG (reference sequence). CDR3 sequence reads: CAWSGSSGVGWEQFF. In DNA, the CDR3 is TGTGCCTGGAGTGGTTCTAGCGGGGTGGGTTGGGAGCAGTTCTTC.